What follows is one T cell receptor (beta chain) and its context. Its antigen specificity is not known. It has no much larger one-base neighbor in the sample; base qualities were not kept. The data derive from a study of T cell repertoires in cytomegalovirus infection (dated by TCRdb to the late 2010s). Broadly, across the study: Alongside well-studied HLA-B-restricted epitopes, the peptide stimulations were aimed at recently identified HLA-C-restricted CMV epitopes, whose presentation resists viral immunomodulation. Donor HLA type was relevant to the analysis, because carriage of CMV infection together with the matching HLA type was indicated by public TCR beta signatures. Summary of the overall study and its limitations: The ex vivo response was dominated by HLA-C-restricted CMV-specific TCR beta clonotypes, which also provided the single most frequent clonotype in two of eight donors. In both this cohort and an independent roughly 350-donor cohort, the cumulative frequency of public TCR beta family members distinguished carriers of CMV infection plus the relevant HLA type.

In light of the paper, this sample's treatment or condition label describes: in vitro stimulation with specific CMV peptide epitopes to enrich CMV-specific T cells. From its cysteine to its phenylalanine, the CDR3 spans 15 amino acids. Left in the record is the CDR3 DNA by itself, 45 bases read in frame from the first base. CDR1 and CDR2 are drawn from the germline V gene: LGHNA, YNFKEQ. The germline V end is reduced by 0 bases and the J end by 3 bases; junction bases left unmatched: 0. The sequencer was an Illumina HiSeq 1500. The public reads were quality trimmed at Q25 with fastp and then assembled into clones with MiXCR by TCRdb, keeping productive beta chains. Merged by CDR3 protein, the rows form single entries marked with the most common genes and DNA. The sample includes over 95,000 distinct CDR3 sequences, with 30% observed a single time. Less than 45% of the sample is in the top ten clones.

In this chain, TRBV4-2 is recombined with TRBJ2-2; the central 8 bases match TRBD2. The material sequenced was CD8+ T cells from cultured PBMCs, taken from culture after CMV antigen stimulation. The sequence was obtained from a human donor in good health (CMV status not recorded). Some clones in this sample may be carry-over from other donors' samples. The DNA is as follows: TGTGCCAGCAGCCAAGAACTAGCGGACACCGGGGAGCTGTTTTTT. It encodes CASSQELADTGELFF.